These T cell receptor beta chains were read from a single sample in a study of OX40 agonist ivuxolimab in advanced cancers. Assay: immunoSEQ multiplex PCR; the TCRdb copy retains only in-frame clones and omits some. Among tens of thousands of clones listed, around 94% were seen once. The specimen comprised CD4+ or CD8+ T cells sorted from blood, sampled in a trial of the OX40 agonist ivuxolimab. The receptors stem from an adult with an advanced solid tumor such as melanoma, head and neck, liver or kidney cancer. The CDR3 runs from the conserved cysteine through the conserved F or W. Fields, in order: V gene, J gene, D gene, clone size, CDR3 DNA, CDR3 protein. A D gene is named only where the DNA matches it firmly. Rows give clone size only sometimes, using once, few, many, or a class for an expanded clone.

TRBV27,TRBJ2-7,NA,NA,TGTGCCACCGGACCGGGACCTAGCCCCTACGAGCAGTACTTC,CATGPGPSPYEQYF
TRBV10-2,TRBJ1-4,TRBD1,NA,TGCGCCAGCAGTGACCCCGGGACAGGGATGTTTAGACTGTTTTTT,CASSDPGTGMFRLFF
TRBV28,TRBJ2-1,TRBD1,once,TGTGCCAGCAGTGGGGGACAGGGGGCTTACAATGAGCAGTTCTTC,CASSGGQGAYNEQFF
TRBV5-1,TRBJ2-1,TRBD2,NA,TGCGCCAGCAGCTTGGTGCTAGCGGGGGTCGAGCAGTTCTTC,CASSLVLAGVEQFF
TRBV9,TRBJ2-7,NA,NA,TGTGCCAGCAGCGTAGGGCCTGGAGGGGAAGCGAGCGAGCAGTACTTC,CASSVGPGGEASEQYF
TRBV29-1,TRBJ1-1,TRBD1,NA,TGCAGCGTCCGGGGACAGGGGGCCCCCGACACTGAAGCTTTCTTT,CSVRGQGAPDTEAFF
TRBV9,TRBJ1-2,NA,NA,TGTGCCAGCAGCGGCCTAGGGGCCTCCTATGGCTACACCTTC,CASSGLGASYGYTF
TRBV11-2,TRBJ2-7,NA,NA,TGTGCCAGCAGCCCAGGCTGGGAGCAGTACTTC,CASSPGWEQYF
TRBV11-2,TRBJ2-7,NA,NA,TGTGCCAGCAGAGAGGACGGGGGTCCTTCCTACGAGCAGTACTTC,CASREDGGPSYEQYF
TRBV27,TRBJ2-3,NA,NA,TGTGCCAGCAGGCAGGAGTACACAGATACGCAGTATTTT,CASRQEYTDTQYF
TRBV4-3,TRBJ1-1,TRBD1,NA,TGCGCCAGCAGCCAGACAGGGGGCTTAGGTTCTGCTGAAGCTTTCTTT,CASSQTGGLGSAEAFF
TRBV27,TRBJ1-1,TRBD1,once,TGTGCCAGCAGTTTGGCCAGGGGGTCTGTGAACACTGAAGCTTTCTTT,CASSLARGSVNTEAFF
TRBV10-3,TRBJ1-2,NA,NA,TGTGCCATCAGGGGGGGCTACACCTTC,CAIRGGYTF
TRBV9,TRBJ1-2,NA,NA,TGTGCCAGCAGCCCCGAGGGGGAGGGGGAGGGCTATGGCTACACCTTC,CASSPEGEGEGYGYTF
TRBV6-1,TRBJ2-7,NA,NA,TGTGCCAGCAGTGAAGCATGGCTAGCAGGCTACGAGCAGTACTTC,CASSEAWLAGYEQYF
TRBV29-1,TRBJ2-6,NA,NA,TGCAGCGTTGCAGGTATGGGTGGGGCCAACGTCCTGACTTTC,CSVAGMGGANVLTF
TRBV28,TRBJ1-1,NA,NA,TGTGCCAGCGTAAGGGTTCCCAACACTGAAGCTTTCTTT,CASVRVPNTEAFF
TRBV9,TRBJ2-1,TRBD2,NA,TGTGCCAGCAGCGTTTTTCAAGGACTAGCGGGGTCAAATGAGCAGTTCTTC,CASSVFQGLAGSNEQFF
TRBV9,TRBJ2-1,TRBD2,NA,TGTGCCAGCAGCGTAGGAGCGGGGGGGACTGAGCAGTTCTTC,CASSVGAGGTEQFF
TRBV9,TRBJ1-1,NA,NA,TGTGCCAGCAGCGAGGGTGGGGGAAACACTGAAGCTTTCTTT,CASSEGGGNTEAFF
TRBV28,TRBJ2-7,TRBD1,NA,TGTGCCAGCAGTCAGGACAGGGCCTACGAGCAGTACTTC,CASSQDRAYEQYF
TRBV5-6,TRBJ2-7,TRBD1,NA,TGTGCCAGCAGCGCGCTAGGACAGGGTTTTAGCTCCTACGAGCAGTACTTC,CASSALGQGFSSYEQYF
TRBV7-9,TRBJ2-5,NA,NA,TGTGCCAGCAGCCACGAAAGAGAGACCCAGTACTTC,CASSHERETQYF
TRBV7-9,TRBJ1-5,NA,NA,TGTGCCAGCAGCTTAGGTGATCAGCCCCAGCATTTT,CASSLGDQPQHF
TRBV29-1,TRBJ1-3,NA,NA,TGCAGCGCTCAAACAGGGTCCTCTGGAAACACCATATATTTT,CSAQTGSSGNTIYF
TRBV27,TRBJ1-5,NA,NA,TGTGCCAGCAGTTTATCGCCCCCGGACAGAAGCAATCAGCCCCAGCATTTT,CASSLSPPDRSNQPQHF
TRBV7-9,TRBJ2-7,NA,NA,TGTGCCAGCAGCTTCCACGAATTCGACGAGCAGTACTTC,CASSFHEFDEQYF
TRBV5-6,TRBJ2-7,TRBD1,NA,TGTGCCAGCAGTCCCCGACCGGGACAGGGGCCCTACGAGCAGTACTTC,CASSPRPGQGPYEQYF
TRBV20-1,TRBJ2-3,NA,NA,TGCAGTGCTAGAACGGGGGATACGCAGTATTTT,CSARTGDTQYF
TRBV27,TRBJ2-3,NA,NA,TGTGCCAGCAGTCCCGCCTATTTACCAGATACGCAGTATTTT,CASSPAYLPDTQYF
TRBV9,TRBJ2-7,NA,once,TGTGCCAGCAGCGTAGTTGGGGGCTACGAGCAGTACTTC,CASSVVGGYEQYF